The 30 T cell receptor beta chains below were found in one sample sequenced in a study of OX40 agonist ivuxolimab in advanced cancers. Repertoires were generated with immunoSEQ multiplex PCR, while TCRdb's copy carries only in-frame clones and drops some. The table shows approximately 70,000 clones, with 83% occurring only once. Sample: CD4+ or CD8+ T cells sorted from blood, taken in a trial of the OX40 agonist ivuxolimab. The receptors were gathered from an adult with an advanced solid tumor such as melanoma, head and neck, liver or kidney cancer.

The gene calls are TRBV9 and TRBJ2-3; no clear D. Trimming removed 0 bases at V and 1 base at J, with 18 bases between. The germline CDR1 and CDR2 sequences are SGDLS and YYNGEE. The CDR3 totals 18 residues. In nucleotides, the CDR3 is TGTGCCAGCAGCGTAGCATTTATGGCGGCAGGAGGCACAGATACGCAGTATTTT. Translation: CASSVAFMAAGGTDTQYF.

The DNA of the CDR3 is TGTGCCAGCTCCCCCGGGTCAGGGAGGGCCAAAAACATTCAGTACTTC. Its translation is CASSPGSGRAKNIQYF. The chain combines TRBV18 with TRBJ2-4, with D perhaps matching TRBD2 (6 bases). The CDR3 totals 16 residues. The germline V gene has CDR1 KGHSH and CDR2 LQKENI. Trimming pared 6 bases from V and 1 base from J, leaving 16 bases between.

The chain couples TRBV27 to TRBJ1-6, with D tentatively TRBD1 (6 bases). Per germline, CDR1 MNHEY and CDR2 SMNVEV (reference sequence). The V and J ends lost 8 bases and 6 bases respectively, with 17 bases between them. The CDR3 consists of 15 residues. The CDR3 reads CASLWTVFSNSPLHF. Written as DNA, the CDR3 is TGTGCCAGCCTGTGGACAGTCTTTAGTAATTCACCCCTCCACTTT.

The chain joins TRBV9 to TRBJ1-6; TRBD1 agrees at 7 bases. The CDR3 is 16 residues long. V dropped 0 bases and J dropped 4; count of bases not matched to a gene: 4. Germline values: CDR1 SGDLS, CDR2 YYNGEE. CDR3 region: CASSVAAGGYNSPLHF. The DNA for the CDR3 is TGTGCCAGCAGCGTAGCAGCAGGGGGATATAATTCACCCCTCCACTTT.

This rearrangement joins TRBV29-1 to TRBJ1-6, with 7 bases matching TRBD1. V shed 6 bases and J 7 bases; nucleotides not matched to a gene: 9. In germline, CDR1 is SQVTM, CDR2 ANQGSEA. This CDR3 contains 14 residues. The CDR3 DNA reads as TGCAGCGTCCGGACAGGATCCCTAAATTCACCCCTCCACTTT. This encodes CSVRTGSLNSPLHF.

The genes are TRBV14 and TRBJ2-7, with 8 bases matching TRBD1. The CDR3 sequence is 16 residues long. CDR1 and CDR2 (germline): SGHDN, FVKESK. The V segment lost 1 base and the J segment 6 bases; nucleotides outside the gene matches: 11. The DNA of the CDR3 is TGTGCCAGCAGCCAAGTGGGGCGGACAGGGAAGCCCGAGCAGTACTTC. Amino acids: CASSQVGRTGKPEQYF. Combining the CDR3 with reference TRBV14 and TRBJ2-7 gives the whole variable domain EAGVTQFPSHSVIEKGQTVTLRCDPISGHDNLYWYRRVMGKEIKFLLHFVKESKQDESGMPNNRFLAERTGGTYSTLKVQPAELEDSGVYFCASSQVGRTGKPEQYFGPGTRLTVT.

The chain links TRBV5-6 to TRBJ1-2; D may be TRBD1 (6 bases). Germline V gene lookup returns CDR1 SGHDT and CDR2 YYEEEE. CDR3 length: 16 amino acids. Trimming removed 2 bases from V and 2 bases from J, with 16 bases in between. The CDR3 DNA sequence: TGTGCCAGCAGCTTTCGACAGGCCATGGGGAACTATGGCTACACCTTC. It encodes CASSFRQAMGNYGYTF.

V is TRBV29-1 and J is TRBJ1-2; D may be TRBD1 (5 bases). This CDR3 has 11 amino acids. V was pared by 6 bases and J by 7 bases, with 12 bases between. Germline V gene sequence: CDR1 SQVTM, CDR2 ANQGSEA. DNA for the CDR3: TGCAGCGTCGGGGGGGGTAGTGGCTACACCTTC. This sequence encodes CSVGGGSGYTF.

This chain connects TRBV10-1 to TRBJ2-1, with a possible D match to TRBD1 (5 bases). Trimming took off 2 bases at V and 4 bases at J, with 12 bases between the two ends. This CDR3 comprises 15 residues. CDR1 and CDR2 (germline): WNHNN, SYGVQD (reference sequence). CDR3 bases: TGCGCCAGCAGTGAGGACAGCGTGGGGTACAATGAGCAGTTCTTC. It encodes CASSEDSVGYNEQFF.

This sequence joins TRBV14 and TRBJ2-7; maybe TRBD1 (6 bases). The CDR3 runs to 15 residues. Germline assignment: CDR1 SGHDN and CDR2 FVKESK. Trimming shortened V by 4 bases and J by 0 bases, and 13 bases separated the two germline ends. The DNA for the CDR3 is TGTGCCAGCAGCCTCGTCGGACAGAGCTCCTACGAGCAGTACTTC. This gives the protein CASSLVGQSSYEQYF.

The CDR3: CASATGGGGETQYF. DNA of the CDR3: TGTGCCAGCGCCACGGGCGGAGGAGGAGAGACCCAGTACTTC. The J gene is TRBJ2-5, the V gene TRBV14, with TRBD2 as a possible D gene (5 bases). With 8 bases removed from V and 4 bases from J, the gap between germline ends came to 17 bases. Germline CDR1 SGHDN, CDR2 FVKESK. CDR3 size: 14 residues.

The rearrangement links TRBV5-6 to TRBJ2-1, with 8 bases aligning to TRBD2. CDR1 is SGHDT, CDR2 YYEEEE, per germline. The CDR3 runs to 15 residues. V dropped 0 bases and J dropped 3; count of bases not matched to a gene: 2. The CDR3 nucleotides are TGTGCCAGCAGCTTGGTAGCGGGGAGCTACAATGAGCAGTTCTTC. Its protein product is CASSLVAGSYNEQFF.

This clone occurred a few times. V and J are TRBV5-4 and TRBJ2-5, with 9 bases aligning to TRBD2. The CDR3 is made up of 15 amino acids. The ends lost 4 bases at V and 2 bases at J; junction bases unmatched: 6. Germline-derived CDR1 and CDR2 are SGHNT and YYREEE (reference sequence). The CDR3 region is CASSPVAGAQETQYF. The CDR3 region has the DNA TGTGCCAGCAGCCCGGTAGCGGGGGCACAAGAGACCCAGTACTTC.

This chain links TRBV27 with TRBJ2-7, with TRBD1 matching over 12 bases. Germline V CDR1 and CDR2: MNHEY, SMNVEV (reference sequence). J was trimmed by 6 bases and V by 0 bases; bases with no gene match: 3. The CDR3 runs 15 residues. CDR3 in DNA: TGTGCCAGCAGTTTATCCAGGGACAGGGGGCGCGAGCAGTACTTC. Its protein is CASSLSRDRGREQYF.

This sequence joins TRBV11-2 and TRBJ2-2; tentatively, D is TRBD1 (6 bases). The germline V and J ends were trimmed by 1 base and 7 bases, with 13 bases remaining between them. CDR1 SGHAT and CDR2 FQNNGV come from the germline V gene. This CDR3 is built from 15 residues. The CDR3 region is CASSLAVGASGELFF. In DNA, the CDR3 is TGTGCCAGCAGCTTAGCGGTGGGGGCTAGCGGGGAGCTGTTTTTT.

The chain has TRBV10-3 and TRBJ2-3; D is undetermined. This CDR3 spans 11 amino acids. CDR1 is ENHRY and CDR2 is SYGVKD in the germline V gene. V was pared by 6 bases and J by 0 bases, with 1 base between. The CDR3 DNA sequence: TGTGCCATCAGCAGCACAGATACGCAGTATTTT. It is translated as CAISSTDTQYF.

The V gene is TRBV19, the J gene TRBJ2-5, with 12 bases fitting TRBD2. CDR1 is LNHDA, CDR2 SQIVND, per germline (reference sequence). J lost 5 bases, V lost 4 bases, and 5 bases had no gene match. There are 15 residues in the CDR3. The CDR3 sequence is CASSTRTSGVETQYF. Written as DNA, the CDR3 is TGTGCCAGTAGTACTAGGACTAGCGGGGTTGAGACCCAGTACTTC.

The gene calls are TRBV5-1 and TRBJ2-7; TRBD1 matches at 8 bases. The germline CDR1 and CDR2 sequences are SGHRS and YFSETQ. The CDR3 sequence is 13 residues long. V shed 5 bases, J shed 5 bases, and the junction held 6 bases outside the gene matches. CDR3 coding DNA: TGCGCCAGCAGTTTGACAGGGGCCCACGAGCAGTACTTC. This encodes CASSLTGAHEQYF.

V gene TRBV6-5 combines with J gene TRBJ1-2; no definite D call. With 2 bases removed from V and 1 base from J, the gap between germline ends came to 8 bases. The CDR3 has 14 residues. The germline CDR1 and CDR2 sequences are MNHEY and SVGAGI. CDR3 DNA sequence: TGTGCCAGCAGTTACCAGACGGATAACTATGGCTACACCTTC. Its protein product is CASSYQTDNYGYTF.

The chain carries TRBV5-1 and TRBJ2-5; 10 bases are a match to TRBD2. This CDR3 is 16 amino acids long. J was trimmed by 1 base and V by 4 bases; bases with no gene match: 7. Germline CDR1 reads SGHRS; CDR2 reads YFSETQ. This CDR3 reads CASSPGTSDGQETQYF. In nucleotides, the CDR3 is TGCGCCAGCAGCCCTGGGACTAGCGATGGCCAAGAGACCCAGTACTTC.

The V and J genes are TRBV28 and TRBJ2-1; 11 nucleotides agree with TRBD2. The CDR3 is made up of 19 amino acids. Germline V CDR1 and CDR2: MDHEN, SYDVKM. The V and J ends lost 6 bases and 7 bases, in that order; junction bases with no gene match: 20. CDR3 DNA: TGTGCCAGCAGCCTTTCTTATAACCTAGCGGGGGGCGACTCGAATGAGCAGTTCTTC. Translation: CASSLSYNLAGGDSNEQFF.

J is TRBJ1-1 and V is TRBV6-6; unclear D gene. V was cut by 2 bases and J by 2 bases, with 9 bases left in between. Germline-derived CDR1 and CDR2 are MNHNY and SVGAGI (reference sequence). The CDR3 contains 14 residues. The CDR3 bases are TGTGCCAGCAGTTACGCGGACGATAACACTGAAGCTTTCTTT. Translated, it gives CASSYADDNTEAFF.

The CDR3 nucleotides read TGTGCTAGTGGTCTGGCAGGACGAACCTACGAGCAGTACTTC. This translates into CASGLAGRTYEQYF. The chain uses TRBV12-5 and TRBJ2-5; no reliable D call. Gene TRBJ2-7 matches the end of the DNA better, so the J call may be wrong. Germline V gene lookup returns CDR1 LGHNT and CDR2 FRNRAP. The CDR3 runs 14 residues.

The CDR3 DNA reads as TGTGCCATCAGAACGGAGAACACTGAAGCTTTCTTT. It encodes CAIRTENTEAFF. The chain carries TRBV10-3 and TRBJ1-1, with D unresolved. This CDR3 region has 12 residues. Germline values: CDR1 ENHRY, CDR2 SYGVKD. Trimming took off 6 bases at V and 1 base at J, with 6 bases between the two ends.

The chain is built from TRBV7-2 and TRBJ1-5, with 12 bases aligning to TRBD1. From germline, CDR1 is SGHTA and CDR2 FQGNSA. The junction had 7 bases not matched to a gene; V was cut back by 3 bases and J by 4 bases. This CDR3 region has 17 residues. The chain's CDR3 is CASSFARGQGANQPQHF. The CDR3 DNA is TGTGCCAGCAGCTTCGCCAGGGGACAGGGGGCTAATCAGCCCCAGCATTTT.

This chain connects TRBV25-1 to TRBJ1-5; maybe TRBD1 (5 bases). There are 18 residues in the CDR3. CDR1 is MGHDK, CDR2 SYGVNS, per germline. Trimming stripped 3 bases from V and 4 bases from J, with 22 bases between. CDR3 protein: CASSDGSGTAPFNQPQHF. The CDR3 DNA reads TGTGCCAGCAGTGATGGGTCCGGGACCGCACCTTTTAATCAGCCCCAGCATTTT. Full variable domain (remainder filled in from reference TRBV25-1 and TRBJ1-5): EADIYQTPRYLVIGTGKKITLECSQTMGHDKMYWYQQDPGMELHLIHYSYGVNSTEKGDLSSESTVSRIRTEHFPLTLESARPSHTSQYLCASSDGSGTAPFNQPQHFGDGTRLSIL.

The chain carries TRBV12-5 and TRBJ1-6; a possible D gene is TRBD1 (6 bases). Germline assignment: CDR1 LGHNT and CDR2 FRNRAP. Trimming pared 7 bases from V and 9 bases from J, leaving 16 bases between. The CDR3 length is 14 residues. DNA of the CDR3: TGTGCTAGTGCCCCGTCGGGGGGCGGTTCACCCCTCCACTTT. It yields the protein CASAPSGGGSPLHF. The whole variable domain, remainder taken from reference TRBV12-5 and TRBJ1-6, is DARVTQTPRHKVTEMGQEVTMRCQPILGHNTVFWYRQTMMQGLELLAYFRNRAPLDDSGMPKDRFSAEMPDATLATLKIQPSEPRDSAVYFCASAPSGGGSPLHFGNGTRLTVT.

The gene calls are TRBV19 and TRBJ2-3, with D perhaps matching TRBD1 (5 bases). The V and J ends lost 3 bases and 1 base respectively, with 14 bases between them. This CDR3 spans 16 amino acids. Germline CDR1 reads LNHDA; CDR2 reads SQIVND (reference sequence). CDR3 loop: CASSMAGSHRTDTQYF. The CDR3 nucleotides read TGTGCCAGTAGTATGGCAGGGTCCCACCGCACAGATACGCAGTATTTT. Full variable domain (rest looked up from reference TRBV19 and TRBJ2-3): DGGITQSPKYLFRKEGQNVTLSCEQNLNHDAMYWYRQDPGQGLRLIYYSQIVNDFQKGDIAEGYSVSREKKESFPLTVTSAQKNPTAFYLCASSMAGSHRTDTQYFGPGTRLTVL.

V and J are TRBV11-2 and TRBJ2-2; D gene ambiguous. Per the germline V gene, CDR1 is SGHAT and CDR2 is FQNNGV. V was cut by 3 bases and J by 0 bases, with 8 bases left in between. The length of the CDR3 is 15 residues. The CDR3 here is CASSFRISNTGELFF. DNA for the CDR3: TGTGCCAGCAGCTTCCGTATATCGAACACCGGGGAGCTGTTTTTT.

Only one count was recorded for this clone. The rearrangement uses TRBV19 and TRBJ1-6; D gene ambiguous. This CDR3 is built from 12 residues. The ends were cut back, 8 bases at V and 10 bases at J, with 12 bases in the middle. Germline V gene sequence: CDR1 LNHDA, CDR2 SQIVND (reference sequence). The CDR3 DNA reads as TGTGCCAGTCAGTGGTCCAACTCACCCCTCCACTTT. Translated, it gives CASQWSNSPLHF.